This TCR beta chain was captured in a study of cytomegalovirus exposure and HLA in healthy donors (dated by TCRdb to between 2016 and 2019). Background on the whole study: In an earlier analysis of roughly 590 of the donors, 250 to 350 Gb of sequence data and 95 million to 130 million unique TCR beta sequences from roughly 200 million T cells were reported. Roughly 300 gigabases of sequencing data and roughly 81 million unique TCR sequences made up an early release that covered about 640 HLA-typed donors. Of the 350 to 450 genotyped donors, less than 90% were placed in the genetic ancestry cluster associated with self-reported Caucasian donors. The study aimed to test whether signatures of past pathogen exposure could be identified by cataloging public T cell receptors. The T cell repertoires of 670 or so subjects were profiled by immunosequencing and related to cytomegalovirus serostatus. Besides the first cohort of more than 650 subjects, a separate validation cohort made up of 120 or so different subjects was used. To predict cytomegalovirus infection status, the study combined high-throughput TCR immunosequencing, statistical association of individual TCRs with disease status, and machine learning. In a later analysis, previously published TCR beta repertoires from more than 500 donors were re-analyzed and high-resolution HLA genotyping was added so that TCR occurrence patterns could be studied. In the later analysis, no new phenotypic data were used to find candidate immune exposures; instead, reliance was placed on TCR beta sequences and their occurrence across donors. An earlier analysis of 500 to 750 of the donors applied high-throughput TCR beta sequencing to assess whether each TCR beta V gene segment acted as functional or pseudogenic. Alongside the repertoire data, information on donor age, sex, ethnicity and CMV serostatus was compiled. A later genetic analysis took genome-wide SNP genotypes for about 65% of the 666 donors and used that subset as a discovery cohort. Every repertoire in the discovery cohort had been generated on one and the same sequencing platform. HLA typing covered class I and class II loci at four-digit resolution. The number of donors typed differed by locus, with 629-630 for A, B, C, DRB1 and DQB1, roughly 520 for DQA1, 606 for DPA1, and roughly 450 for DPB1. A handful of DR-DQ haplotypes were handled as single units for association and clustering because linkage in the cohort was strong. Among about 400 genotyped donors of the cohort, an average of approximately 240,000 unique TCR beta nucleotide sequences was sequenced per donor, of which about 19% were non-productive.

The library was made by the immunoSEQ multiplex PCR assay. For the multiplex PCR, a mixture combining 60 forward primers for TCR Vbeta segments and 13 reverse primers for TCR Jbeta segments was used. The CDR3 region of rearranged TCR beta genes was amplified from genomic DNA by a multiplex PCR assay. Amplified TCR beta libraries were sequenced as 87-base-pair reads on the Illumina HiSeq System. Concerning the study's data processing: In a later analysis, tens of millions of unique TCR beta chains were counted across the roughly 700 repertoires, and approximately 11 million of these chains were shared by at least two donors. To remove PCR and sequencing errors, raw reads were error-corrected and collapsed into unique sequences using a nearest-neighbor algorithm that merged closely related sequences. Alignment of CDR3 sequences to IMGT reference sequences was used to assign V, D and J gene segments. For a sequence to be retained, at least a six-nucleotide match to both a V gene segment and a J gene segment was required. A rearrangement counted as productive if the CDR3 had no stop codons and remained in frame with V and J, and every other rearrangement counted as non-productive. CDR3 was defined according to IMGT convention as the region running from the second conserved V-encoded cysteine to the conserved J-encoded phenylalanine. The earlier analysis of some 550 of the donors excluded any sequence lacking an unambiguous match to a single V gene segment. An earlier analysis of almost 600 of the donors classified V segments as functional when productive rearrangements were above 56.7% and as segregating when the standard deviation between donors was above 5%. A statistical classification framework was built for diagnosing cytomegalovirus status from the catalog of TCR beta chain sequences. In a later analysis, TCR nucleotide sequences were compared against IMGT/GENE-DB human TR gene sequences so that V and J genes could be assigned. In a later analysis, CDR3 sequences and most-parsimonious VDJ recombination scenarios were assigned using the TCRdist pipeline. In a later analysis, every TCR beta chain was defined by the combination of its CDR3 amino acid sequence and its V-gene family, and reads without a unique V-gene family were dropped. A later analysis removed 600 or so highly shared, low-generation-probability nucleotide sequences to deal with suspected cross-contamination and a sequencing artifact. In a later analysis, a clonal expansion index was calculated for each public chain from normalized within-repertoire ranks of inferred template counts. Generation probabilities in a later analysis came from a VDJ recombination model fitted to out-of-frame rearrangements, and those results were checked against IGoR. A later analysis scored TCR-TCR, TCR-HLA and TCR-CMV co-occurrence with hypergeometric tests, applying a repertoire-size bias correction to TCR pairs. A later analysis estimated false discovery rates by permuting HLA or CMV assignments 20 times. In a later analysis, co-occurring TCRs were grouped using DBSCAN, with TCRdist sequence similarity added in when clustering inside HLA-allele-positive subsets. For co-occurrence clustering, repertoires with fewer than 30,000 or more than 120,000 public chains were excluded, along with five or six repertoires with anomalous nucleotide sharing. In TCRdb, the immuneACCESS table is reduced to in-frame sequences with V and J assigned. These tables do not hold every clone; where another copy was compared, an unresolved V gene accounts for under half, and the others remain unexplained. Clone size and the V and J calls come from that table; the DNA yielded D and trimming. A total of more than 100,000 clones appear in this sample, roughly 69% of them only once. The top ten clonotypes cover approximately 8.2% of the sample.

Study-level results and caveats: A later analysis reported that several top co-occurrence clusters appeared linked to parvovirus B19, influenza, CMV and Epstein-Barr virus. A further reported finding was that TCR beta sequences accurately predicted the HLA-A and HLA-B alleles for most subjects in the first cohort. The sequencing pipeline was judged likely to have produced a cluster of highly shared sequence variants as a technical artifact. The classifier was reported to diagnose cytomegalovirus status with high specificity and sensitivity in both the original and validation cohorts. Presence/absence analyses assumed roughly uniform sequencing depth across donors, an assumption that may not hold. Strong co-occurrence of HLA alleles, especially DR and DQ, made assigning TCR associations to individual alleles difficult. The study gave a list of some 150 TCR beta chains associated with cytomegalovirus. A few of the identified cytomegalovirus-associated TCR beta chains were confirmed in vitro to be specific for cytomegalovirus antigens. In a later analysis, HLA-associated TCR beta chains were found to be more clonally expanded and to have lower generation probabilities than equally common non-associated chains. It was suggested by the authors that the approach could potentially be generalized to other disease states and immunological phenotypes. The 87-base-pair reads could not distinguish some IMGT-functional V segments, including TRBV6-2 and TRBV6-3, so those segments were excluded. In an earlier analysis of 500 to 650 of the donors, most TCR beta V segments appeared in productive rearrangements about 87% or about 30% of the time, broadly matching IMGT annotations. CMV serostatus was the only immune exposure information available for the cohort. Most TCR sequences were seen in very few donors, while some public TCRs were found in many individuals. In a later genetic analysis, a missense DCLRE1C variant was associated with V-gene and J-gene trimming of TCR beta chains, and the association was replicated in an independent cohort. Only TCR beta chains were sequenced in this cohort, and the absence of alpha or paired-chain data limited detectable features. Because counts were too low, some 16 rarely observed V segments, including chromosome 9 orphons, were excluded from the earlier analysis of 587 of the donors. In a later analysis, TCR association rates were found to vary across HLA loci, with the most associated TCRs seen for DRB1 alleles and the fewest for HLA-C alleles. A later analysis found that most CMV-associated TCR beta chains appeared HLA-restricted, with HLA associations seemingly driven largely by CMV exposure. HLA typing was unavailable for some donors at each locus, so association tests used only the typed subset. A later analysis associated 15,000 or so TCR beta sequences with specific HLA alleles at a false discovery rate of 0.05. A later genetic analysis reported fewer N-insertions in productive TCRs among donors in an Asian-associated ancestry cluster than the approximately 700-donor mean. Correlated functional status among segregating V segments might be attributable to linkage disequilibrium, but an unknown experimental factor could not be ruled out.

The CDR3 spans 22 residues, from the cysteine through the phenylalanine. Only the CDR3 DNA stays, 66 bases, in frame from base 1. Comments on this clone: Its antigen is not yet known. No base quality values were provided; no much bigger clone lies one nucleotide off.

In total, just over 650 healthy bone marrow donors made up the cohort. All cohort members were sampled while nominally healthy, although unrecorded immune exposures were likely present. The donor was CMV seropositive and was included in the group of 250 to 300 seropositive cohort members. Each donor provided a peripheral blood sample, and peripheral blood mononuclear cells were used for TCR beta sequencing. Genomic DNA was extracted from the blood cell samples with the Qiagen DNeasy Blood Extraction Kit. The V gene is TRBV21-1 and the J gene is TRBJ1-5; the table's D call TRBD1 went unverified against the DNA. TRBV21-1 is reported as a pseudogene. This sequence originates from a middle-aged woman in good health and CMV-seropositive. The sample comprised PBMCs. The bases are TGTGCCAGCAGCAAACTAGGGGCCGGGACAGGTGAGGAGACGGATAGCAATCAGCCCCAGCATTTT. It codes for CASSKLGAGTGEETDSNQPQHF.